This T cell receptor beta chain was profiled in a study of blood T cell repertoires in COVID-19. Study in general: Samples came from the United States, Italy and Spain, spanning acute and convalescent COVID-19.

Looked up from germline, CDR1 is LGHNA and CDR2 is YSLEER. This CDR3 comprises 15 residues. V dropped 3 bases and J dropped 1 base, with 13 bases sitting between them. Authors' processing steps: Amplification with reference gene primers provided the estimates of nucleated cell counts. Profiling relied on immunoSEQ multiplex PCR, and the TCRdb table lists in-frame clones only, not all of them. Clone size and V and J calls were adopted from that table, with D and trimming inferred from the DNA. This sample has 650,000 to 800,000 clones, with around 90% found just once. The TCR originated in a young woman with acute or convalescent COVID-19. The chain is built from TRBV4-3 and TRBJ2-7; perhaps TRBD2 as D (6 bases). Input material: peripheral blood. In DNA, the CDR3 is TGCGCCAGCAGCCAGGACGGGACTCATTCCTACGAGCAGTACTTC. Translating gives CASSQDGTHSYEQYF.